This TCR beta chain comes out of a study of shared clonotypes between healthy human individuals. Study-level points and caveats: The donor pool, a small one, limited the genetic and exposure-history diversity represented.

The table lists this clone with a count of one. Its specificity is not known. The sample has other DNA sequences that encode this CDR3 too. Assay: immunoSEQ multiplex PCR; the TCRdb copy retains only in-frame clones and omits some. In the table there are about 490,000 clones, approximately 81% of which are singletons. V lost 0 bases and J lost 0, with 7 bases in between. This CDR3 has 15 residues. Germline V gene data show CDR1 as SGDLS and CDR2 as YYNGEE. The material sequenced was PBMCs. The TCR was taken from a woman in her forties in good health. Some clones in this sample may be carry-over from other donors' samples. The chain carries TRBV9 and TRBJ1-3; maybe TRBD1 (6 bases). The CDR3 coding sequence is TGTGCCAGCAGCGTAGCCAGGGGCTCTGGAAACACCATATATTTT. Translated, it gives CASSVARGSGNTIYF.